The 27 T cell receptor beta chains below come from one sample, sequenced in a study of ipilimumab plus nivolumab after autologous stem cell transplantation. Sequencing used immunoSEQ multiplex PCR; TCRdb keeps in-frame clones, though not all of them. The sample lists about 40,000 clones, approximately 92% seen once, with around 1% in the top ten. The material was PBMCs, obtained in a trial of ipilimumab plus nivolumab as post-transplant consolidation. The receptor source for this set is a male donor with multiple myeloma.

The chain carries TRBV27 and TRBJ2-5, with unresolved D. The germline gives CDR1 MNHEY, CDR2 SMNVEV (reference sequence). This CDR3 has 10 amino acids. Trimming took off 6 bases at V and 2 bases at J, with 1 base between the two ends. For the CDR3, the DNA is TGTGCCAGCAGGCAAGAGACCCAGTACTTC. Translating gives CASRQETQYF.

The chain carries TRBV7-8 and TRBJ2-2; TRBD2 agrees at 8 bases. In germline, CDR1 is SGHVS, CDR2 FQNEAQ. This CDR3 spans 14 amino acids. V lost 3 bases to trimming and J lost 5 bases; unmatched junction nucleotides: 2. The CDR3 sequence: CASSFRGGTGELFF. In DNA form, the CDR3 reads TGTGCCAGCAGCTTTCGCGGGGGGACCGGGGAGCTGTTTTTT.

V and J are TRBV6-5 and TRBJ2-7, with TRBD2 matching 10 bases. This CDR3 contains 15 residues. Germline V gene data show CDR1 as MNHEY and CDR2 as SVGAGI. The J segment lost 1 base and the V segment lost 2 bases, leaving 2 bases of the junction unmatched. CDR3 in DNA: TGTGCCAGCAGTTACATTAGCGGGGGGTCCTACGAGCAGTACTTC. This gives the protein CASSYISGGSYEQYF.

This chain uses TRBV7-2 with TRBJ2-7; 11 bases agree with TRBD2. There are 16 residues in the CDR3. V lost 6 bases and J lost 2; bases outside the gene matches: 9. From germline, CDR1 is SGHTA and CDR2 FQGNSA. DNA of the CDR3: TGTGCCAGCAGACCTACTAGCGGGGGCTATCCCTACGAGCAGTACTTC. Its protein is CASRPTSGGYPYEQYF.

In its sample, this clone was seen a few times. The chain links TRBV6-4 to TRBJ2-7; D is unclear. There are 13 residues in the CDR3. Germline loops: CDR1 MRHNA, CDR2 SNTAGT. V was clipped by 5 bases and J by 6 bases, with 14 bases between them. The CDR3 protein is CASSPGQSLEQYF. The CDR3 region has the DNA TGTGCCAGCAGTCCCGGGCAGTCCCTCGAGCAGTACTTC.

V usage is TRBV6-5 and J usage is TRBJ1-5, with TRBD1 as a possible D gene (5 bases). The CDR3 runs to 14 residues. The V end was cut by 6 bases, the J end by 7 bases, with 16 bases between. Germline-derived CDR1 and CDR2 are MNHEY and SVGAGI. CDR3 sequence reads: CASSSGRAGQPQHF. CDR3 nucleotide sequence: TGTGCCAGCAGCTCCGGCAGGGCAGGGCAGCCCCAGCATTTT.

The chain links TRBV4-3 to TRBJ2-3; D is unclear. This CDR3 region has 11 residues. Between the trimmed V and J ends, which lost 1 base and 5 bases, there was a span of 1 base. CDR1 is LGHNA and CDR2 is YSLEER in the germline V gene. The CDR3 is CASSQGDTQYF. Here the CDR3 DNA reads TGCGCCAGCAGCCAAGGAGATACGCAGTATTTT.

This chain links TRBV7-3 with TRBJ2-3, with D possibly being TRBD2 (7 bases). Germline CDR1 reads SGHTA; CDR2 reads FQGTGA. This CDR3 contains 15 residues. Trimming stripped 4 bases from V and 4 bases from J, with 15 bases between. The CDR3 spells CASSSRWGGADTQYF. DNA of the CDR3: TGTGCCAGCAGCTCCCGTTGGGGGGGCGCAGATACGCAGTATTTT.

V usage is TRBV7-9 and J usage is TRBJ1-2; D perhaps matches TRBD1 (5 bases). The V end lost 2 bases, the J end lost 3 bases, and 16 bases lay between the germline ends. CDR1 is SEHNR, CDR2 FQNEAQ, per germline (reference sequence). The CDR3 length is 16 residues. The CDR3 here is CASSLYLGAEHYGYTF. The CDR3 nucleotides are TGTGCCAGCAGCTTATATCTTGGGGCAGAACACTATGGCTACACCTTC.

Of note for this clone: Germline and junction disagree at one end, which may indicate a read error. This rearrangement joins TRBV4-3 to TRBJ1-6; D gene ambiguous. Germline loops: CDR1 LGHNA, CDR2 YSLEER. The CDR3 length is 14 residues. The CDR3 sequence is CASSQESFNSPLHF. As DNA, the CDR3 is TGCGCCAGCAGCCAAGAATCCTTTAATTCACCCCTCCACTTT.

For the CDR3, the DNA is TGTGCCAGCAGCAGAGGACTAGCGGAAAACACAGATACGCAGTATTTT. Protein: CASSRGLAENTDTQYF. The gene calls are TRBV5-4 and TRBJ2-3; TRBD2 agrees at 10 bases. This CDR3 has 16 amino acids. The germline V gene has CDR1 SGHNT and CDR2 YYREEE (reference sequence). With V trimmed by 4 bases and J by 2 bases, 7 bases remained unmatched.

V gene TRBV5-3 combines with J gene TRBJ1-2; D is unresolved. TRBV5-3 is an open reading frame, and its role is uncertain. The CDR3 has 15 residues. Deletions cut 4 bases from V and 7 bases from J, with 20 bases between. In DNA form, the CDR3 reads TGTGCCAGAAGCCCGGACCCGCCCCGGTTCACTGGCTACACCTTC. Amino acid sequence: CARSPDPPRFTGYTF.

J is TRBJ1-4 and V is TRBV18; 9 bases map to TRBD1. The CDR3 is 14 residues long. CDR1 and CDR2 (germline): KGHSH, LQKENI. Trimming cost V 3 bases and J 5 bases; bases outside gene matches: 1. The CDR3 bases are TGTGCCAGCTCACCGGACAGGGGCAATGAAAAACTGTTTTTT. Amino acid sequence: CASSPDRGNEKLFF.

This chain connects TRBV5-3 to TRBJ1-2; D is uncertain. TRBV5-3 belongs to the ORF category, with a function that is uncertain. Trimming shortened V by 6 bases and J by 5 bases, and 14 bases separated the two germline ends. CDR3 size: 13 residues. The CDR3 DNA sequence: TGTGCCAGAACCAGTCCCGGGGTGTATGGCTACACCTTC. Its protein is CARTSPGVYGYTF.

This sequence joins TRBV7-2 and TRBJ2-1, with D perhaps matching TRBD2 (6 bases). This CDR3 is 19 amino acids long. CDR1 SGHTA and CDR2 FQGNSA come from the germline V gene. Trimming shortened V by 7 bases and J by 4 bases, and 29 bases separated the two germline ends. Here the CDR3 DNA reads TGTGCCAGCAACATCTTGAGGGGAGAAGCTAGCGTCGGGTACAATGAGCAGTTCTTC. It translates to CASNILRGEASVGYNEQFF. Combining the CDR3 with reference TRBV7-2 and TRBJ2-1 gives the whole variable domain GAGVSQSPSNKVTEKGKDVELRCDPISGHTALYWYRQSLGQGLEFLIYFQGNSAPDKSGLPSDRFSAERTGGSVSTLTIQRTQQEDSAVYLCASNILRGEASVGYNEQFFGPGTRLTVL.

The chain is built from TRBV7-2 and TRBJ2-1; D is possibly TRBD2 (5 bases). Trimming pared 1 base from V and 7 bases from J, leaving 14 bases between. Germline V lookup: CDR1 SGHTA, CDR2 FQGNSA. The CDR3 is 15 amino acids. The CDR3 is CASSLDGVRGNEQFF. In DNA, the CDR3 is TGTGCCAGCAGCTTAGATGGCGTCAGAGGGAATGAGCAGTTCTTC.

The chain is built from TRBV7-8 and TRBJ1-6; 8 nucleotides agree with TRBD1. Germline assignment: CDR1 SGHVS and CDR2 FQNEAQ. Trimming took 5 bases from V and 8 from J; bases not matched to a gene: 8. The CDR3 runs to 15 residues. The chain's CDR3 is CASSNRGVLYSPLHF. DNA of the CDR3: TGTGCCAGCAGCAACAGGGGGGTTTTATATTCACCCCTCCACTTT.

The chain couples TRBV5-1 to TRBJ2-5; no definite D call. CDR1 and CDR2 (germline): SGHRS, YFSETQ. The V and J ends lost 0 bases and 1 base respectively, with 4 bases between them. CDR3 length: 13 residues. The CDR3 loop is CASSLGGQETQYF. For the CDR3, the DNA is TGCGCCAGCAGCTTGGGGGGCCAAGAGACCCAGTACTTC.

This clone was seen once. V is TRBV11-3 and J is TRBJ2-5; 9 nucleotides align to TRBD1. The CDR3 has 19 residues. Per germline, CDR1 SGHNT and CDR2 YENEEA. The J segment lost 5 bases and the V segment lost 0 bases, leaving 16 bases of the junction unmatched. The CDR3 protein is CASSLDSFLRDRATETQYF. CDR3 in DNA: TGTGCCAGCAGCTTAGATTCTTTTCTCCGGGACAGGGCTACGGAGACCCAGTACTTC.

A single count supports this clone. The genes are TRBV7-2 and TRBJ1-1; D is possibly TRBD1 (5 bases). The length of the CDR3 is 13 residues. The V end was cut by 1 base, the J end by 3 bases, with 6 bases between. Looked up from germline, CDR1 is SGHTA and CDR2 is FQGNSA. The CDR3 bases are TGTGCCAGCAGCTTAGTGGGGGACACTGAAGCTTTCTTT. It yields the protein CASSLVGDTEAFF.

The chain joins TRBV7-9 to TRBJ2-7; 7 nucleotides align to TRBD2. Germline trimming cut 2 bases from V and 9 bases from J; bases unmatched to any gene: 13. Germline V gene sequence: CDR1 SEHNR, CDR2 FQNEAQ (reference sequence). The length of the CDR3 is 15 residues. The CDR3 here is CASSLTTSRSAWQYF. The DNA of the CDR3 is TGTGCCAGCAGCTTAACGACTAGCAGGTCAGCTTGGCAGTACTTC.

CDR3 DNA sequence: TGCGCCAGCAGCCAAGGGGGGTTTGGAGATACGCAGTATTTT. Its protein is CASSQGGFGDTQYF. The gene calls are TRBV4-3 and TRBJ2-3; D is possibly TRBD1 or TRBD2 (5 bases each). Per germline, CDR1 LGHNA and CDR2 YSLEER. The CDR3 is 14 residues long. V was trimmed by 1 base and J by 5 bases, leaving 10 bases between them.

DNA for the CDR3: TGTGCCAGCAGCTTCCCTGGAGGGGAAAAACTGTTTTTT. This sequence encodes CASSFPGGEKLFF. This chain links TRBV11-2 with TRBJ1-4; D not certain. The germline gives CDR1 SGHAT, CDR2 FQNNGV. V was cut by 3 bases and J by 8 bases, with 10 bases left in between. The CDR3 has 13 residues.

V usage is TRBV4-1 and J usage is TRBJ2-7; D may be TRBD1 or TRBD2 (5 bases each). Germline-derived CDR1 and CDR2 are MGHRA and YSYEKL. V lost 4 bases and J 5 bases, leaving 18 bases between the germline ends. The CDR3 runs 15 residues. The CDR3 DNA sequence: TGCGCCAGCAGCCCTAGAACCGGGACGGCCGACGAGCAGTACTTC. Protein sequence: CASSPRTGTADEQYF.

The chain recombines TRBV19 with TRBJ1-1, with D possibly being TRBD1 (6 bases). Trimming left V 1 base short and J 7 bases short, with 19 bases between. CDR3 size: 16 residues. The V gene's germline CDR1 is LNHDA and CDR2 SQIVND (reference sequence). The CDR3 protein is CASSIGDRSKEGEAFF. CDR3 nucleotides: TGTGCCAGTAGTATAGGTGACAGGAGTAAGGAAGGTGAAGCTTTCTTT.

The V call is TRBV4-1, the J call TRBJ2-1; no clear D. CDR3 length equals 18 residues. CDR1 is MGHRA and CDR2 is YSYEKL in the germline V gene. Trimming removed 2 bases from V and 0 bases from J, with 17 bases in between. CDR3 sequence (DNA): TGCGCCAGCAGCCAAACCCCTCCGCGCGGTGACTCCTACAATGAGCAGTTCTTC. This sequence encodes CASSQTPPRGDSYNEQFF.

The V call is TRBV7-2, the J call TRBJ2-1, with a tentative D call TRBD2 (5 bases). Germline assignment: CDR1 SGHTA and CDR2 FQGNSA. Trimming stripped 3 bases from V and 0 bases from J, with 9 bases between. This CDR3 region has 15 residues. The CDR3 DNA reads TGTGCCAGCAGCTTGCGGGCCAGCTCCTACAATGAGCAGTTCTTC. This sequence encodes CASSLRASSYNEQFF. The entire variable domain, with the rest obtained from reference TRBV7-2 and TRBJ2-1, is as follows: GAGVSQSPSNKVTEKGKDVELRCDPISGHTALYWYRQSLGQGLEFLIYFQGNSAPDKSGLPSDRFSAERTGGSVSTLTIQRTQQEDSAVYLCASSLRASSYNEQFFGPGTRLTVL.